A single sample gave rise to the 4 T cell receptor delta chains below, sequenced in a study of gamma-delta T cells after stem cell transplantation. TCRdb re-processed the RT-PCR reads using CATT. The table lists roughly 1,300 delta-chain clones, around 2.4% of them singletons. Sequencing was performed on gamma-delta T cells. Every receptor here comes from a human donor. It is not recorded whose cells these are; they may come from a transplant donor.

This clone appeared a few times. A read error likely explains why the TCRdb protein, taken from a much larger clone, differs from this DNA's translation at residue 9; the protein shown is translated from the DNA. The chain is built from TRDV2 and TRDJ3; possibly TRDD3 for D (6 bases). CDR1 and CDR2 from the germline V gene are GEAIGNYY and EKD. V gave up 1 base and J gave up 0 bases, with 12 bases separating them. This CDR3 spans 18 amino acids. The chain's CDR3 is CACDTAGARSWDTRQMFF. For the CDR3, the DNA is TGTGCCTGTGACACGGCTGGGGCGCGCTCCTGGGACACCCGACAGATGTTTTTC.

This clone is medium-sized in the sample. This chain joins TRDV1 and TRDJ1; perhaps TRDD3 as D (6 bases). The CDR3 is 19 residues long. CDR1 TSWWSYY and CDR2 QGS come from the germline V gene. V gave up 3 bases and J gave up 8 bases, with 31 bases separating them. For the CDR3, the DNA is TGTGCTCTTGGGGACCCATCCTCGACCCGGGGGACTCGGATTCGGAAACTCATCTTT. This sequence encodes CALGDPSSTRGTRIRKLIF.

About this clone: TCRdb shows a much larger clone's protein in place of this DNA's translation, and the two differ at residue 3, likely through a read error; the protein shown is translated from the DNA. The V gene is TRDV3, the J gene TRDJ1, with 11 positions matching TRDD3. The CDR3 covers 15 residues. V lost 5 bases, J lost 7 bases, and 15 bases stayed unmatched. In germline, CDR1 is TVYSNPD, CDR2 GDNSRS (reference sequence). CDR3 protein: CALAYWGIAHAKLIF. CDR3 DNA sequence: TGTGCCCTTGCGTACTGGGGGATAGCTCACGCTAAACTCATCTTT.

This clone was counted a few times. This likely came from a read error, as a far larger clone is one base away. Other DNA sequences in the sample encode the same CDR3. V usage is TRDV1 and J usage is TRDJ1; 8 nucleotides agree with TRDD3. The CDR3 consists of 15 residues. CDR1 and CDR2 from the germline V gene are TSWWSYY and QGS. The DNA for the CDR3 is TGTGCTCTTGGGGAACCCCTGGGGGACACTGATAAACTCATCTTT. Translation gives CALGEPLGDTDKLIF.